This TCR beta chain was recovered during a study of blood T cell repertoires in COVID-19. Study-level information: Sources were T cells, B-cell-depleted T cells, or PBMCs; the material itself was cDNA or gDNA.

How the authors handled the data: From reference gene primer amplification, estimates of nucleated cell counts were derived. The repertoire was sequenced with immunoSEQ multiplex PCR; TCRdb's copy has only in-frame clones and lacks some. V and J calls and clone size follow that table, whereas D and trimming were derived from the DNA. This table has fewer than 500,000 clones, 85% to 90% appearing once. From germline, CDR1 is LGHDT and CDR2 YNNKEL (reference sequence). This CDR3 spans 15 amino acids. The ends lost 4 bases at V and 0 bases at J; junction bases unmatched: 5. Cohort 3 recovered donors had two negative PCRs, clearance, or symptom resolution.

The sequence came from a young man who had recovered from COVID-19. The V call is TRBV3-1 (or the pseudogene TRBV3-2), the J call TRBJ1-1; 7 nucleotides align to TRBD1. Sequencing input: PBMCs or T cells enriched from blood (not recorded which). As DNA, the CDR3 is TGTGCCAGCAGCCGGTCAGGGGGGATGAACACTGAAGCTTTCTTT. It yields the protein CASSRSGGMNTEAFF.